This T cell receptor beta chain stems from a study of T cells in localized non-small cell lung cancer. Study-wide findings and caveats: Sequencing, confined to only one tumor region, leaves heterogeneity possible. Adjacent uninvolved lung had the highest clonality, suggesting focused antigen responses. Those with higher blood T cell density had longer overall survival. Detection in adjacent lung was observed for a median roughly 57 of the top 100 tumor clones.

There are 15 residues in the CDR3. Deletions cut 5 bases from V and 1 base from J, with 15 bases between. Germline V gene sequence: CDR1 SEHNR, CDR2 FQNEAQ (reference sequence). Points on this clone: Its antigen is not identified.

Sequenced by immunoSEQ multiplex PCR; TCRdb stores in-frame clones only, minus some. The table has 75,000 to 95,000 clones, about three quarters seen once. The TCR was taken from a man between 40 and 70 years old with stage II squamous cell lung carcinoma. This sample comprised PBMCs, obtained before any cancer treatment. The chain is built from TRBV7-9 and TRBJ2-7; possibly TRBD1 for D (7 bases). The CDR3 bases are TGTGCCAGCAGCCGCGGGGCAGGGGGTTCCTACGAGCAGTACTTC. Its protein is CASSRGAGGSYEQYF.